This TCR beta chain was recorded in a study of T cell repertoires in cytomegalovirus infection. The wider study: In public TCR beta signatures, there were indications of both CMV infection and matching HLA type.

Regarding the study as a whole: Across the ex vivo response, the dominant clonotypes were HLA-C-restricted CMV-specific TCR beta clonotypes. Identification of carriers of CMV plus the relevant HLA was performed using cumulative public TCR beta family frequency.

One entry per CDR3 protein results from TCRdb running MiXCR on the reads. Of about 360,000 distinct CDR3 sequences in the sample, less than 20% were seen once. This clonotype turned up a few times. The antigen remains undetermined. The CDR3 loop spans 15 amino acids. V was pared by 3 bases and J by 3 bases, with 15 bases between. Germline lookup yields CDR1 DFQATT and CDR2 SNEGSKA (reference sequence). Specimen: PBMCs. V and J are TRBV20-1 and TRBJ2-1; maybe TRBD1 (6 bases). This receptor was taken from a human donor in good health (CMV status not recorded). Some clones in this sample may be carry-over from other donors' samples. For the CDR3, the DNA is TGCAGTGCTAGGGGAACTAGAGGGGGCTACAATGAGCAGTTCTTC. Translated, it gives CSARGTRGGYNEQFF.